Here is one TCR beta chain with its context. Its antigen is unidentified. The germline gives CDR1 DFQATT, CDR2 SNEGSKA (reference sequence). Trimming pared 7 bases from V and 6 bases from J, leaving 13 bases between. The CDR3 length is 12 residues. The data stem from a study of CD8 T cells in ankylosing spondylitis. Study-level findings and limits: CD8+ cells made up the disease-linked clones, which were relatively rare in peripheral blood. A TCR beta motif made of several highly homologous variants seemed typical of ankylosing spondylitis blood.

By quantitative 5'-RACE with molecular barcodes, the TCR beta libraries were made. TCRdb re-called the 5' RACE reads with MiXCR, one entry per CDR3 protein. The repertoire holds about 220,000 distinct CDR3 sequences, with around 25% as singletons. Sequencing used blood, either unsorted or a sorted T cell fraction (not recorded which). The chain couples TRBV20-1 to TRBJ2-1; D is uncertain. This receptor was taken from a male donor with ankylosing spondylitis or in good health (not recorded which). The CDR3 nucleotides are TGCAGTGGCCCCTTCGGGCTCAATGAGCAGTTCTTC. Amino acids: CSGPFGLNEQFF.